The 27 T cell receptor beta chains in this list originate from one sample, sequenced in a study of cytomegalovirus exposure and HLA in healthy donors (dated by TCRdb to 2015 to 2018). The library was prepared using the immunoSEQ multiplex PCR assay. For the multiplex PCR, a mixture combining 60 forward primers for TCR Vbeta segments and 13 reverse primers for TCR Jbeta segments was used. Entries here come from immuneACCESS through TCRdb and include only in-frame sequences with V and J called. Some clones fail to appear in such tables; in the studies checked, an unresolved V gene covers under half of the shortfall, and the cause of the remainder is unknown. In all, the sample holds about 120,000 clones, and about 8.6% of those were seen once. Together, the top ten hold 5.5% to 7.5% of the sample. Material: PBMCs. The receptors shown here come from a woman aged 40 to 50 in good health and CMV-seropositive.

CDR3 bases: TGCAGTGCTAGACAGGGAAATGAGCAGTTCTTC. Translated, it gives CSARQGNEQFF. The gene calls are TRBV20-1 and TRBJ2-1, with D perhaps matching TRBD1 (5 bases). V was pared by 2 bases and J by 7 bases, with 6 bases between. The CDR3 consists of 11 residues. Germline values: CDR1 DFQATT, CDR2 SNEGSKA (reference sequence).

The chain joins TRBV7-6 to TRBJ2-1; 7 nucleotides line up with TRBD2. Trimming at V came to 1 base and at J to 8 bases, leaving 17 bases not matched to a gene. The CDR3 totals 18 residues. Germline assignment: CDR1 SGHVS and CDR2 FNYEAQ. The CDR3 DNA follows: TGTGCCAGCAGCTTAGTCCCTGGGGGAGCGGGGACCAGTGATGAGCAGTTCTTC. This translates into CASSLVPGGAGTSDEQFF. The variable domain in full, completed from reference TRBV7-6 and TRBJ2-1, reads GAGVSQSPRYKVTKRGQDVALRCDPISGHVSLYWYRQALGQGPEFLTYFNYEAQQDKSGLPNDRFSAERPEGSISTLTIQRTEQRDSAMYRCASSLVPGGAGTSDEQFFGPGTRLTVL.

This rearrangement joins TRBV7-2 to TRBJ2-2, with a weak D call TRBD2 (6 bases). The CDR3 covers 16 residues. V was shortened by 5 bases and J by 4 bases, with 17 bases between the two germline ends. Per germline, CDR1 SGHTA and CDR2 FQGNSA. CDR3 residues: CASSVLRASVTGELFF. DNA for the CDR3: TGTGCCAGCAGCGTCCTCCGGGCTAGCGTCACCGGGGAGCTGTTTTTT.

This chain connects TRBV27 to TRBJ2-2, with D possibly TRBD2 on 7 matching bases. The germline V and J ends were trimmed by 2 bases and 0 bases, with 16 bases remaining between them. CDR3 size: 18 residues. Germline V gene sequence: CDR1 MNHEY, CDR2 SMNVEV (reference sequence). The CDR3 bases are TGTGCCAGCAGTTTAGCCTCCCAGGGGAGGGCGAACACCGGGGAGCTGTTTTTT. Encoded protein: CASSLASQGRANTGELFF.

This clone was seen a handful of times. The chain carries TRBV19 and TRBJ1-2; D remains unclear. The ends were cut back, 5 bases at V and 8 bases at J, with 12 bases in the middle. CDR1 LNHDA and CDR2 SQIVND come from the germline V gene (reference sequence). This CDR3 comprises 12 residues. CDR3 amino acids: CASSRGLPGYTF. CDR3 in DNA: TGTGCCAGTAGTCGAGGACTACCCGGCTACACCTTC.

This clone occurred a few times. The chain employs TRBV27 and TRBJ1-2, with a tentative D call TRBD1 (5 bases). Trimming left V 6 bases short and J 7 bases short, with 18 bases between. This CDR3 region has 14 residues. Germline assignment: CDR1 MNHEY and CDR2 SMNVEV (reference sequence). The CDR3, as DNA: TGTGCCAGCAGGAACACCGCAGGGATCTCTGGCTACACCTTC. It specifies CASRNTAGISGYTF.

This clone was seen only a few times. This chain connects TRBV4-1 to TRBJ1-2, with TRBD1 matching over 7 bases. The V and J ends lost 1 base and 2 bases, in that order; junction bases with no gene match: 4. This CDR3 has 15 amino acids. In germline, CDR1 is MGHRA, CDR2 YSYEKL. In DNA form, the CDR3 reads TGCGCCAGCAGCCAAGTGGGCAGGGGGAACTATGGCTACACCTTC. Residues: CASSQVGRGNYGYTF.

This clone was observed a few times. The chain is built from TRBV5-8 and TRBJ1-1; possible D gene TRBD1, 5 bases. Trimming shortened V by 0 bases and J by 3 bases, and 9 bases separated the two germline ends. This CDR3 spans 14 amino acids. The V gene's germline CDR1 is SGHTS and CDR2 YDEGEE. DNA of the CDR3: TGTGCCAGCAGCTTGGGACAGAGATACACTGAAGCTTTCTTT. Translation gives CASSLGQRYTEAFF.

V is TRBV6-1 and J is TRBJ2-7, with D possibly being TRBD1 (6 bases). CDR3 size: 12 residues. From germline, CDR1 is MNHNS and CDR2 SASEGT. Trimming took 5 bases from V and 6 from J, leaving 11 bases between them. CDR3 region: CASSTGLGEQYF. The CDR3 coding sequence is TGTGCCAGCAGTACAGGGCTTGGCGAGCAGTACTTC.

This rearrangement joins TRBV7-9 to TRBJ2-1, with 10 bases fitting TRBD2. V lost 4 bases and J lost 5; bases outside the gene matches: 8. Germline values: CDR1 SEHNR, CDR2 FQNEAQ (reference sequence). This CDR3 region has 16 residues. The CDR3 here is CASSYQRGGPNNEQFF. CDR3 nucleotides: TGTGCCAGCAGCTACCAGCGGGGGGGCCCTAACAATGAGCAGTTCTTC.

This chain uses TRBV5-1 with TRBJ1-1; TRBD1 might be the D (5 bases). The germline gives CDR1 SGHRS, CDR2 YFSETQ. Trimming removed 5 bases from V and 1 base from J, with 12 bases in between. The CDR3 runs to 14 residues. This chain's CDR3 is CASRFTGENTEAFF. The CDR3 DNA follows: TGCGCCAGCAGATTTACAGGAGAGAACACTGAAGCTTTCTTT.

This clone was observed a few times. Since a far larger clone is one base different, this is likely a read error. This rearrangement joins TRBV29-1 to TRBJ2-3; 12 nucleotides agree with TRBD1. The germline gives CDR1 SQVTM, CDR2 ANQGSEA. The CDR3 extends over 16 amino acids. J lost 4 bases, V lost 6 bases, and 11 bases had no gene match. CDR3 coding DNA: TGCAGCGTCGGGAAAGGGGACAGGGGGCTGTCAGATACGCAGTATTTT. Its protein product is CSVGKGDRGLSDTQYF.

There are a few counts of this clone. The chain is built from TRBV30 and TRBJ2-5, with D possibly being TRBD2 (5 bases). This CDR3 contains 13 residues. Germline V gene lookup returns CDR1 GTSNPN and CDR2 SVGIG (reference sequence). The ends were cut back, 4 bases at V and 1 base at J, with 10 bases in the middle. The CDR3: CAWMDSFQETQYF. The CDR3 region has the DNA TGTGCCTGGATGGACTCTTTCCAAGAGACCCAGTACTTC.

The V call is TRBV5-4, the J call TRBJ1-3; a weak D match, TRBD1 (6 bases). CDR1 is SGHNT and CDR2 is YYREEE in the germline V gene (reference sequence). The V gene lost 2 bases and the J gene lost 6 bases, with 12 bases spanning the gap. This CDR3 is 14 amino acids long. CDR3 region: CASSFRGAENTIYF. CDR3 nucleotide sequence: TGTGCCAGCAGCTTTCGGGGGGCCGAAAACACCATATATTTT.

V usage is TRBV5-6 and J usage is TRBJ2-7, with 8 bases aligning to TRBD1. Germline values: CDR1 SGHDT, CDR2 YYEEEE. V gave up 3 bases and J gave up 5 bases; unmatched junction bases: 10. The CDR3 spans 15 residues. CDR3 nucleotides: TGTGCCAGCAGCTATCCTGACAGGGGTTCGAACGAGCAGTACTTC. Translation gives CASSYPDRGSNEQYF.

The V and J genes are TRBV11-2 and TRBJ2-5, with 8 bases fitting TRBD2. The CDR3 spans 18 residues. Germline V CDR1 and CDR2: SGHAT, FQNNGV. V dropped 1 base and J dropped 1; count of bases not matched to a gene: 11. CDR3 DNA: TGTGCCAGCAGCTTAGGTCTGGAGATAGCGGGGCGCCAAGAGACCCAGTACTTC. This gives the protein CASSLGLEIAGRQETQYF.

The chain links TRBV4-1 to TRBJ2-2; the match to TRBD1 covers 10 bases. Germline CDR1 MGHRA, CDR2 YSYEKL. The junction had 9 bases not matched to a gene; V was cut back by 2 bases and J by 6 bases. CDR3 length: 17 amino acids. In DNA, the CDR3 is TGCGCCAGCAGCCAAACAGAGGGACAGGGGTTTTCCGGGGAGCTGTTTTTT. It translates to CASSQTEGQGFSGELFF.

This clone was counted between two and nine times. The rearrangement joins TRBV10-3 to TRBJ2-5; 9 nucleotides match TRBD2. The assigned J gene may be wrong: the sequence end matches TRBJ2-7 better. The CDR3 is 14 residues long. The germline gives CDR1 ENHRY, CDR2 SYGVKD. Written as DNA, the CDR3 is TGTGCCATCAAAGGGGTGGGACTAGCAGGCGAGCAGTACTTC. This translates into CAIKGVGLAGEQYF.

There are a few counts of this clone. The CDR3, as DNA: TGTGCCAGCAGCTTAGGTCTCCGGGGTACTGAAGCTTTCTTT. Amino acid sequence: CASSLGLRGTEAFF. The chain combines TRBV5-8 with TRBJ1-1; no reliable D call. This CDR3 contains 14 residues. Deletions cut 2 bases from V and 5 bases from J, with 13 bases between. CDR1 and CDR2 from the germline V gene are SGHTS and YDEGEE.

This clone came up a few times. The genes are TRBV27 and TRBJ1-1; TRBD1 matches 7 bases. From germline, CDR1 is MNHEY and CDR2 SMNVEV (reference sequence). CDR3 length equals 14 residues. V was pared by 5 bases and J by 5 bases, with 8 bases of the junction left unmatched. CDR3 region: CASSPYNRGTEAFF. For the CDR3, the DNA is TGTGCCAGCAGTCCCTATAACAGGGGAACTGAAGCTTTCTTT.

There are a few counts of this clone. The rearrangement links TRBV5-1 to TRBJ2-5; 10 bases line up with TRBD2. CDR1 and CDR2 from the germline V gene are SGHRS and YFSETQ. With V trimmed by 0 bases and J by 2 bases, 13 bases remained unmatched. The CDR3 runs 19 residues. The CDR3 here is CASSLGGGLLAGKQETQYF. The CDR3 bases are TGCGCCAGCAGCTTGGGGGGGGGCCTACTAGCGGGGAAGCAAGAGACCCAGTACTTC. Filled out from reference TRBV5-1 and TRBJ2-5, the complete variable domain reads KAGVTQTPRYLIKTRGQQVTLSCSPISGHRSVSWYQQTPGQGLQFLFEYFSETQRNKGNFPGRFSGRQFSNSRSEMNVSTLELGDSALYLCASSLGGGLLAGKQETQYFGPGTRLLVL.

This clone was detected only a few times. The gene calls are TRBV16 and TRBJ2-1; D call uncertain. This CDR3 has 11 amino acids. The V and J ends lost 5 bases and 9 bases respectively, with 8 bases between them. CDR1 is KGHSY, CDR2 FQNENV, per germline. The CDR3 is CASSGEAEQFF. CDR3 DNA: TGTGCCAGCAGCGGAGAGGCTGAGCAGTTCTTC.

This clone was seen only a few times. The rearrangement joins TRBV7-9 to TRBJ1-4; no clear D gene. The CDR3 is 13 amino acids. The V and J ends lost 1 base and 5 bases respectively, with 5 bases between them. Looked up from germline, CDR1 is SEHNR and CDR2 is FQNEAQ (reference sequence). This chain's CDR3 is CASSLVGNEKLFF. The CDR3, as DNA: TGTGCCAGCAGCTTAGTGGGCAATGAAAAACTGTTTTTT.

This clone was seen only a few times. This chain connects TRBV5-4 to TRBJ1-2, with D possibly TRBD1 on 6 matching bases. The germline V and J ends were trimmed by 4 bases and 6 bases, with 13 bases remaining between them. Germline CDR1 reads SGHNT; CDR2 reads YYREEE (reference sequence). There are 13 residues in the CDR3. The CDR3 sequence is CASSDRMKDGYTF. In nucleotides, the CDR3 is TGTGCCAGCAGCGACAGGATGAAGGATGGCTACACCTTC.

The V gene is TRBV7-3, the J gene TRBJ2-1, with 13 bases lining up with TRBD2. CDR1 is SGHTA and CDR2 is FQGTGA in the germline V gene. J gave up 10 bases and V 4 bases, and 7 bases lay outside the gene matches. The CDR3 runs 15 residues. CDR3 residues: CASSSTSGGAGEQFF. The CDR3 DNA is TGTGCCAGCAGCTCAACTAGCGGGGGGGCTGGGGAGCAGTTCTTC.

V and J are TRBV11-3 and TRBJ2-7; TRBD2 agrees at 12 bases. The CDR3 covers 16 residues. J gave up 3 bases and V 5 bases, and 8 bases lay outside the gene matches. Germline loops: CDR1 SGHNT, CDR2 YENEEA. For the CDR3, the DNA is TGTGCCAGCAGCCCCGGGACACTAGCGGGGGGCTACGAGCAGTACTTC. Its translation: CASSPGTLAGGYEQYF. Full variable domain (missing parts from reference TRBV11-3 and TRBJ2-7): EAGVVQSPRYKIIEKKQPVAFWCNPISGHNTLYWYLQNLGQGPELLIRYENEEAVDDSQLPKDRFSAERLKGVDSTLKIQPAELGDSAVYLCASSPGTLAGGYEQYFGPGTRLTVT.

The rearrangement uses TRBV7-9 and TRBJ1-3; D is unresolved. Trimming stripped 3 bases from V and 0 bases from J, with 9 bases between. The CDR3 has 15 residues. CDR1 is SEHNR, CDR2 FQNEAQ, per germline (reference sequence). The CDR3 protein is CASSFDLLSGNTIYF. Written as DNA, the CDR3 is TGTGCCAGCAGCTTTGACTTACTCTCTGGAAACACCATATATTTT. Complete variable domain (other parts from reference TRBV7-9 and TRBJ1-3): DTGVSQNPRHKITKRGQNVTFRCDPISEHNRLYWYRQTLGQGPEFLTYFQNEAQLEKSRLLSDRFSAERPKGSFSTLEIQRTEQGDSAMYLCASSFDLLSGNTIYFGEGSWLTVV.